Listed below are T cell receptor beta chains from one sample, sequenced in a study of cytomegalovirus exposure and HLA in healthy donors. Data came from immunoSEQ multiplex PCR; TCRdb stores just in-frame clones and leaves some out. The table has 160,000 or so clones, roughly 80% seen once. Sequenced input: PBMCs. These receptor sequences come from a woman aged 30 to 39 in good health and CMV-seropositive. CDR3s include the opening cysteine and the closing phenylalanine or tryptophan. The order of the fields is J gene, clone size, V gene, D gene, CDR3 protein, CDR3 DNA. D genes are given only for firm matches. The size of a clone is reported for some rows only, either as once, few or many, or as a class for expanded clones.

J gene: TRBJ1-2
clone size: -
V gene: TRBV4-2
D gene: TRBD1
CDR3 protein: CASSPVPGQGAVGYGYTF
CDR3 DNA: TGTGCCAGCAGCCCCGTTCCGGGACAGGGGGCGGTTGGGTATGGCTACACCTTC

J gene: TRBJ1-2
clone size: -
V gene: TRBV19
D gene: -
CDR3 protein: CASSSHRDYYGYTF
CDR3 DNA: TGTGCCAGTAGTTCTCACAGGGATTACTATGGCTACACCTTC

J gene: TRBJ1-2
clone size: -
V gene: TRBV6-1
D gene: -
CDR3 protein: CASREDQGIGYTF
CDR3 DNA: TGTGCCAGCCGTGAAGATCAGGGGATTGGCTACACCTTC

J gene: TRBJ2-1
clone size: -
V gene: TRBV29-1
D gene: TRBD2
CDR3 protein: CSVEDPRLAGGYNEQFF
CDR3 DNA: TGCAGCGTTGAAGATCCCCGACTAGCGGGGGGCTACAATGAGCAGTTCTTC

J gene: TRBJ2-3
clone size: -
V gene: TRBV9
D gene: -
CDR3 protein: CASSASGRGAPPDTQYF
CDR3 DNA: TGTGCCAGCAGCGCCTCAGGACGGGGAGCCCCCCCAGATACGCAGTATTTT

J gene: TRBJ1-1
clone size: -
V gene: TRBV5-5
D gene: -
CDR3 protein: CASSLEGRTEAFF
CDR3 DNA: TGTGCCAGCAGCCTGGAGGGGCGGACTGAAGCTTTCTTT

J gene: TRBJ2-7
clone size: once
V gene: TRBV18
D gene: -
CDR3 protein: CASSKGFPGEQYF
CDR3 DNA: TGTGCCAGCTCAAAGGGTTTTCCGGGGGAGCAGTACTTC

J gene: TRBJ1-1
clone size: once
V gene: TRBV19
D gene: -
CDR3 protein: CASSTGVGNTEAFF
CDR3 DNA: TGTGCCAGTAGTACAGGGGTAGGGAACACTGAAGCTTTCTTT

J gene: TRBJ1-1
clone size: -
V gene: TRBV5-1
D gene: -
CDR3 protein: CASSLLQGNTEAFF
CDR3 DNA: TGCGCCAGCAGCTTGTTACAGGGGAACACTGAAGCTTTCTTT

J gene: TRBJ2-1
clone size: -
V gene: TRBV7-2
D gene: -
CDR3 protein: CASSIAVSSYNEQFF
CDR3 DNA: TGTGCCAGCAGCATAGCTGTGAGCTCCTACAATGAGCAGTTCTTC

J gene: TRBJ1-6
clone size: -
V gene: TRBV6-5
D gene: -
CDR3 protein: CASSYVRSRGSPLHF
CDR3 DNA: TGTGCCAGCAGTTACGTGAGGAGTCGAGGATCACCCCTCCACTTT

J gene: TRBJ2-1
clone size: -
V gene: TRBV16
D gene: TRBD2
CDR3 protein: CASSDSGGAYNEQFF
CDR3 DNA: TGTGCCAGCAGCGACAGCGGGGGGGCCTACAATGAGCAGTTCTTC

J gene: TRBJ1-1
clone size: few
V gene: TRBV7-9
D gene: -
CDR3 protein: CASSLDMNTEAFF
CDR3 DNA: TGTGCCAGCAGCTTAGACATGAACACTGAAGCTTTCTTT

J gene: TRBJ1-2
clone size: -
V gene: TRBV28
D gene: -
CDR3 protein: CASSLWGDYGYTF
CDR3 DNA: TGTGCCAGCAGTTTATGGGGAGATTATGGCTACACCTTC

J gene: TRBJ2-3
clone size: -
V gene: TRBV7-9
D gene: TRBD1
CDR3 protein: CASSHPRNAGTGKDTQYF
CDR3 DNA: TGTGCCAGCAGCCACCCGAGAAACGCAGGGACAGGGAAAGATACGCAGTATTTT

J gene: TRBJ1-2
clone size: -
V gene: TRBV29-1
D gene: TRBD1
CDR3 protein: CSVEEGQDYGYTF
CDR3 DNA: TGCAGCGTTGAAGAGGGACAGGACTATGGCTACACCTTC

J gene: TRBJ1-5
clone size: once
V gene: TRBV18
D gene: TRBD1
CDR3 protein: CASSPPTGWPQHF
CDR3 DNA: TGTGCCAGCTCACCACCGACAGGGTGGCCCCAGCATTTT

J gene: TRBJ1-2
clone size: -
V gene: TRBV6-5
D gene: -
CDR3 protein: CASNSSGGARDYGYTF
CDR3 DNA: TGTGCCAGCAATTCCTCGGGGGGGGCGAGGGACTATGGCTACACCTTC

J gene: TRBJ2-2
clone size: -
V gene: TRBV5-1
D gene: TRBD1
CDR3 protein: CASSLGQGTAGELFF
CDR3 DNA: TGCGCCAGCAGCCTAGGACAGGGTACGGCCGGGGAGCTGTTTTTT

J gene: TRBJ1-5
clone size: once
V gene: TRBV27
D gene: TRBD1
CDR3 protein: CASSMTGYHQPQHF
CDR3 DNA: TGTGCCAGCAGTATGACAGGGTATCATCAGCCCCAGCATTTT

J gene: TRBJ2-6
clone size: -
V gene: TRBV2
D gene: TRBD1
CDR3 protein: CASKTGLSGANVLTF
CDR3 DNA: TGTGCCAGCAAGACAGGGCTCTCTGGGGCCAACGTCCTGACTTTC

J gene: TRBJ2-6
clone size: once
V gene: TRBV5-1
D gene: -
CDR3 protein: CASKEGAGANVLTF
CDR3 DNA: TGCGCCAGCAAGGAAGGGGCCGGGGCCAACGTCCTGACTTTC

J gene: TRBJ1-4
clone size: -
V gene: TRBV19
D gene: -
CDR3 protein: CASTIAGRENEKLFF
CDR3 DNA: TGTGCCAGTACTATTGCAGGGAGGGAGAATGAAAAACTGTTTTTT

J gene: TRBJ2-1
clone size: -
V gene: TRBV4-3
D gene: -
CDR3 protein: CASSFSTSSSYNEQFF
CDR3 DNA: TGCGCCAGCAGCTTCTCGACATCGAGCTCCTACAATGAGCAGTTCTTC

J gene: TRBJ1-6
clone size: -
V gene: TRBV5-4
D gene: TRBD1
CDR3 protein: CASSLAAGGSSPLHF
CDR3 DNA: TGTGCCAGCAGCTTGGCGGCAGGGGGTTCCTCACCCCTCCACTTT

J gene: TRBJ2-7
clone size: -
V gene: TRBV5-1
D gene: -
CDR3 protein: CASSLLYSYEQYF
CDR3 DNA: TGCGCCAGCAGCTTGCTATATTCCTACGAGCAGTACTTC

J gene: TRBJ1-1
clone size: -
V gene: TRBV6-6
D gene: -
CDR3 protein: CASTDKVNWNTEAFF
CDR3 DNA: TGTGCCAGCACCGACAAAGTAAATTGGAACACTGAAGCTTTCTTT

J gene: TRBJ2-3
clone size: few
V gene: TRBV10-3
D gene: TRBD2
CDR3 protein: CAIRREGITDTQYF
CDR3 DNA: TGTGCCATCAGGCGGGAGGGAATCACAGATACGCAGTATTTT

J gene: TRBJ2-3
clone size: -
V gene: TRBV7-2
D gene: -
CDR3 protein: CASSPGLSPDTQYF
CDR3 DNA: TGTGCCAGCAGCCCCGGTTTATCTCCAGATACGCAGTATTTT

J gene: TRBJ1-1
clone size: few
V gene: TRBV2
D gene: -
CDR3 protein: CASSGSLNTEAFF
CDR3 DNA: TGTGCCAGCAGTGGTTCCTTGAACACTGAAGCTTTCTTT

J gene: TRBJ1-6
clone size: once
V gene: TRBV28
D gene: -
CDR3 protein: CASSLWQGMLNSPLHF
CDR3 DNA: TGTGCCAGCAGTTTATGGCAGGGTATGTTAAATTCACCCCTCCACTTT

J gene: TRBJ2-5
clone size: -
V gene: TRBV5-1
D gene: -
CDR3 protein: CASSPRGQQETQYF
CDR3 DNA: TGCGCCAGCAGCCCCCGAGGGCAGCAAGAGACCCAGTACTTC

J gene: TRBJ1-1
clone size: -
V gene: TRBV7-9
D gene: -
CDR3 protein: CASSLALEAFF
CDR3 DNA: TGTGCCAGCAGCTTAGCGTTAGAAGCTTTCTTT

J gene: TRBJ2-4
clone size: -
V gene: TRBV30
D gene: -
CDR3 protein: CAWRDGLGLLAKNIQYF
CDR3 DNA: TGTGCCTGGAGGGATGGGTTGGGGCTATTAGCCAAAAACATTCAGTACTTC

J gene: TRBJ2-5
clone size: -
V gene: TRBV19
D gene: -
CDR3 protein: CASSPGKETQYF
CDR3 DNA: TGTGCCAGTAGTCCAGGGAAGGAGACCCAGTACTTC

J gene: TRBJ1-2
clone size: few
V gene: TRBV7-9
D gene: -
CDR3 protein: CASRPTGSWAYGYTF
CDR3 DNA: TGTGCCAGCAGACCAACAGGGTCCTGGGCCTATGGCTACACCTTC

J gene: TRBJ1-2
clone size: once
V gene: TRBV11-2
D gene: TRBD1
CDR3 protein: CASSKEWDSPNYGYTF
CDR3 DNA: TGTGCCAGCAGCAAGGAGTGGGACAGTCCTAACTATGGCTACACCTTC

J gene: TRBJ2-3
clone size: -
V gene: TRBV4-3
D gene: TRBD2
CDR3 protein: CASSQSGGRSGDTQYF
CDR3 DNA: TGCGCCAGCAGCCAAAGCGGGGGGCGTAGCGGAGATACGCAGTATTTT

J gene: TRBJ2-1
clone size: -
V gene: TRBV27
D gene: TRBD2
CDR3 protein: CASSLLRAGPYNEQFF
CDR3 DNA: TGTGCCAGCAGTTTACTTAGAGCGGGGCCCTACAATGAGCAGTTCTTC

J gene: TRBJ2-3
clone size: -
V gene: TRBV7-2
D gene: TRBD2
CDR3 protein: CASSLPSGGAPDTQYF
CDR3 DNA: TGTGCCAGCAGCTTACCGAGCGGGGGGGCCCCAGATACGCAGTATTTT

J gene: TRBJ2-7
clone size: -
V gene: TRBV7-9
D gene: -
CDR3 protein: CASSLDGDTYEQYF
CDR3 DNA: TGTGCCAGCAGCTTAGATGGGGACACCTACGAGCAGTACTTC

J gene: TRBJ1-2
clone size: -
V gene: TRBV18
D gene: -
CDR3 protein: CASSPAGNYGYTF
CDR3 DNA: TGTGCCAGCTCACCAGCCGGGAACTATGGCTACACCTTC

J gene: TRBJ2-5
clone size: few
V gene: TRBV29-1
D gene: TRBD2
CDR3 protein: CSVDSSGVRDVETQYF
CDR3 DNA: TGCAGCGTTGACTCTAGCGGGGTTCGGGATGTAGAGACCCAGTACTTC

J gene: TRBJ1-2
clone size: -
V gene: TRBV4-1
D gene: -
CDR3 protein: CASSQDKTNYGYTF
CDR3 DNA: TGCGCCAGCAGCCAAGATAAGACAAACTATGGCTACACCTTC

J gene: TRBJ2-3
clone size: -
V gene: TRBV9
D gene: -
CDR3 protein: CASSVFGGTDTQYF
CDR3 DNA: TGTGCCAGCAGCGTATTCGGGGGCACAGATACGCAGTATTTT

J gene: TRBJ2-2
clone size: -
V gene: TRBV11-3
D gene: TRBD2
CDR3 protein: CASSVIAGGNTGELFF
CDR3 DNA: TGTGCCAGCAGCGTCATAGCGGGGGGGAACACCGGGGAGCTGTTTTTT

J gene: TRBJ1-3
clone size: -
V gene: TRBV7-9
D gene: -
CDR3 protein: CASSLVEFWNTIYF
CDR3 DNA: TGTGCCAGCAGCTTAGTCGAGTTCTGGAACACCATATATTTT

J gene: TRBJ2-3
clone size: -
V gene: TRBV9
D gene: TRBD1
CDR3 protein: CASSVAVKAGTGKYF
CDR3 DNA: TGTGCCAGCAGCGTAGCGGTCAAGGCAGGGACAGGGAAGTATTTT